These 13 T cell receptor beta chains came from one sample sequenced in a study of OX40 agonist ivuxolimab in advanced cancers. TCRdb's table, derived via immunoSEQ multiplex PCR, lists solely in-frame clones and lacks some. The table records more than 85,000 clones, about 91% of them present only once. The starting material was CD4+ or CD8+ T cells sorted from blood, obtained in a trial of the OX40 agonist ivuxolimab. All receptors come from an adult with an advanced solid tumor such as melanoma, head and neck, liver or kidney cancer.

For this clone: This specimen includes other DNA sequences encoding the same CDR3. CDR3 sequence reads: CASSPPDRTNYGYTF. The CDR3, as DNA: TGTGCCAGCAGTCCACCCGACAGAACTAACTATGGCTACACCTTC. The rearrangement uses TRBV28 and TRBJ1-2; a possible D gene is TRBD1 (5 bases). This CDR3 has 15 residues. The germline CDR1 and CDR2 sequences are MDHEN and SYDVKM. V was pared by 5 bases and J by 0 bases, with 13 bases between.

J is TRBJ2-3 and V is TRBV7-2; 8 nucleotides match TRBD1. Germline assignment: CDR1 SGHTA and CDR2 FQGNSA. The length of the CDR3 is 15 residues. Germline trimming cut 8 bases from V and 5 bases from J; bases unmatched to any gene: 12. The DNA of the CDR3 is TGTGCCAGCGGAGCGACAGGGGTGGGTGTAGATACGCAGTATTTT. It encodes CASGATGVGVDTQYF.

The V and J genes are TRBV4-2 and TRBJ1-1, with D possibly TRBD1 on 6 matching bases. Germline V lookup: CDR1 LGHNA, CDR2 YNFKEQ. The CDR3 loop spans 14 amino acids. V lost 3 bases, J lost 5 bases, and 13 bases lay in between. The CDR3 here is CASSQVGGSTEAFF. The DNA for the CDR3 is TGTGCCAGCAGCCAGGTAGGGGGGAGTACTGAAGCTTTCTTT.

This clone has only one observation. V usage is TRBV7-6 and J usage is TRBJ2-7; 8 positions agree with TRBD1. Germline V lookup: CDR1 SGHVS, CDR2 FNYEAQ. With V trimmed by 3 bases and J by 5 bases, 9 bases remained unmatched. The CDR3 extends over 15 amino acids. CDR3 residues: CASSFPPDRVHEQYF. The DNA of the CDR3 is TGTGCCAGCAGCTTCCCCCCGGACAGGGTTCACGAGCAGTACTTC.

The chain joins TRBV28 to TRBJ2-3; possible D gene TRBD2, 5 bases. The CDR3 totals 16 residues. CDR1 is MDHEN and CDR2 is SYDVKM in the germline V gene. The V and J ends lost 7 bases and 6 bases respectively, with 23 bases between them. The CDR3, as DNA: TGTGCCAGCAAAAACTCCGGGATTAATAATCTGGATACGCAGTATTTT. Translated, it gives CASKNSGINNLDTQYF.

V is TRBV5-6 and J is TRBJ2-7, with D possibly TRBD1 on 6 matching bases. Germline V CDR1 and CDR2: SGHDT, YYEEEE. Trimming stripped 1 base from V and 3 bases from J, with 14 bases between. The CDR3 is 15 amino acids. CDR3: CASSLRGTIDYEQYF. For the CDR3, the DNA is TGTGCCAGCAGCTTGAGGGGGACCATCGACTACGAGCAGTACTTC.

This chain connects TRBV2 to TRBJ1-4; TRBD1 matches at 10 bases. V lost 6 bases, J lost 4 bases, and 5 bases stayed unmatched. The CDR3 covers 15 residues. Germline V gene sequence: CDR1 SNHLY, CDR2 FYNNEI. CDR3: CASRRQGALNEKLFF. CDR3 DNA sequence: TGTGCCAGCAGAAGACAGGGGGCGCTTAATGAAAAACTGTTTTTT.

The chain combines TRBV28 with TRBJ2-3; 10 bases align to TRBD2. The ends lost 3 bases at V and 1 base at J; junction bases unmatched: 7. Germline assignment: CDR1 MDHEN and CDR2 SYDVKM. The CDR3 length is 17 residues. The CDR3 bases are TGTGCCAGCAGTTTCTTAGCGGGAGGAGTAGGCACAGATACGCAGTATTTT. It specifies CASSFLAGGVGTDTQYF.

This chain connects TRBV5-8 to TRBJ2-1; D call uncertain. Germline lookup yields CDR1 SGHTS and CDR2 YDEGEE. The ends were cut back, 9 bases at V and 7 bases at J, with 17 bases in the middle. This CDR3 is 13 amino acids long. The DNA of the CDR3 is TGTGCCACGGGCACGCAGGTCCGGAATGAGCAGTTCTTC. It translates to CATGTQVRNEQFF.

The chain joins TRBV29-1 to TRBJ2-1, with a weak D call TRBD2 (6 bases). Germline V CDR1 and CDR2: SQVTM, ANQGSEA. Trimming cost V 0 bases and J 0 bases, with 15 bases left between them. CDR3 length: 17 amino acids. The CDR3 sequence: CSVEDSGAAISYNEQFF. The CDR3 DNA sequence: TGCAGCGTTGAAGATTCGGGAGCGGCGATCTCCTACAATGAGCAGTTCTTC.

The chain employs TRBV27 and TRBJ1-2; tentatively, D is TRBD1 (5 bases). Germline CDR1 is MNHEY and CDR2 is SMNVEV (reference sequence). The CDR3 covers 16 residues. V was shortened by 1 base and J by 2 bases, with 14 bases between the two germline ends. CDR3 DNA sequence: TGTGCCAGCAGTTTATTCCCGGGGCTACCCAACTATGGCTACACCTTC. Amino acid sequence: CASSLFPGLPNYGYTF.

The rearrangement uses TRBV7-9 and TRBJ2-7; D may match TRBD1 or TRBD2 (6 bases each). The CDR3 spans 16 residues. V shed 0 bases and J shed 2 bases, with 14 bases lying between them. In germline, CDR1 is SEHNR, CDR2 FQNEAQ (reference sequence). The CDR3 nucleotides read TGTGCCAGCAGCTTAGCGGGGGGCGTCGGGACCTACGAGCAGTACTTC. Its translation is CASSLAGGVGTYEQYF. The complete variable domain, with remaining parts taken from reference TRBV7-9 and TRBJ2-7, reads DTGVSQNPRHKITKRGQNVTFRCDPISEHNRLYWYRQTLGQGPEFLTYFQNEAQLEKSRLLSDRFSAERPKGSFSTLEIQRTEQGDSAMYLCASSLAGGVGTYEQYFGPGTRLTVT.

V is TRBV15 and J is TRBJ2-5; 10 bases align to TRBD2. The CDR3 spans 18 residues. Germline-derived CDR1 and CDR2 are LNHNV and YYDKDF (reference sequence). The V segment lost 3 bases and the J segment 4 bases; nucleotides outside the gene matches: 14. The CDR3 loop reads CATSSHSPGGLAIETQYF. Here the CDR3 DNA reads TGTGCCACCAGCAGTCACTCCCCCGGGGGACTAGCGATAGAGACCCAGTACTTC.